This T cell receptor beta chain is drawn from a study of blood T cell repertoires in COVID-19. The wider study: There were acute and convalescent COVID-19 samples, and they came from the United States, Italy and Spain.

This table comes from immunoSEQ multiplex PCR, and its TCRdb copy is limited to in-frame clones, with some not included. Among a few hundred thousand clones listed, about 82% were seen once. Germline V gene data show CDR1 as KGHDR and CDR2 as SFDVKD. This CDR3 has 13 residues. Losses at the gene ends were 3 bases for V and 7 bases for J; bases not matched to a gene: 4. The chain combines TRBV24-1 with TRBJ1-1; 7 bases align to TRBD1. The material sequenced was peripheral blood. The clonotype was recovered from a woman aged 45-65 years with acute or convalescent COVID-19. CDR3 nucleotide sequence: TGTGCCACCAGTGATGTCAACAGGGGTGAAGCTTTCTTT. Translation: CATSDVNRGEAFF.